These 28 T cell receptor beta chains originate from one sample sequenced in a study of shared clonotypes between healthy human individuals. Libraries were prepared by immunoSEQ multiplex PCR; TCRdb keeps only in-frame clonotypes and omits some of them. In the table there are 1.6 million or so clones, approximately 96% of which are singletons. Sequenced: naive CD4+ T cells sorted from blood. Described subset: CD45RA+ positively selected. The receptors derive from a man aged 25 to 40 in good health.

The chain combines TRBV7-2 with TRBJ2-7; D unclear. Trimming took off 5 bases at V and 5 bases at J, with 7 bases between the two ends. The germline gives CDR1 SGHTA, CDR2 FQGNSA. The CDR3 runs to 11 residues. The CDR3 loop reads CASSKSNEQYF. In DNA, the CDR3 is TGTGCCAGCAGCAAAAGTAACGAGCAGTACTTC.

In this sample, this clone turned up once. The chain uses TRBV7-9 and TRBJ1-2; tentatively, D is TRBD1 (6 bases). Trimming removed 0 bases from V and 1 base from J, with 9 bases in between. CDR3 length: 15 amino acids. CDR1 and CDR2 from the germline V gene are SEHNR and FQNEAQ (reference sequence). The CDR3: CASSLADSFNYGYTF. The CDR3 region has the DNA TGTGCCAGCAGCTTAGCGGACAGCTTTAACTATGGCTACACCTTC. The variable domain in full, with the rest retrieved from reference TRBV7-9 and TRBJ1-2, is DTGVSQNPRHKITKRGQNVTFRCDPISEHNRLYWYRQTLGQGPEFLTYFQNEAQLEKSRLLSDRFSAERPKGSFSTLEIQRTEQGDSAMYLCASSLADSFNYGYTFGSGTRLTVV.

The genes are TRBV6-1 and TRBJ2-7, with D uncertain. The ends were cut back, 7 bases at V and 2 bases at J, with 9 bases in the middle. This CDR3 spans 12 amino acids. Germline-derived CDR1 and CDR2 are MNHNS and SASEGT. The CDR3 loop is CASKLVAYEQYF. The DNA of the CDR3 is TGTGCCAGCAAGCTGGTGGCCTACGAGCAGTACTTC.

The genes are TRBV15 and TRBJ1-4; D call uncertain. CDR1 and CDR2 (germline): LNHNV, YYDKDF (reference sequence). Trimming removed 8 bases at V and 4 bases at J, with 11 bases between. CDR3 length equals 13 residues. The CDR3: CATSQRDNEKLFF. Here the CDR3 DNA reads TGTGCCACCTCCCAGAGGGATAATGAAAAACTGTTTTTT.

V and J are TRBV30 and TRBJ2-2; D possibly corresponds to TRBD1 (5 bases). Trimming removed 3 bases at V and 6 bases at J, with 5 bases between. Looked up from germline, CDR1 is GTSNPN and CDR2 is SVGIG (reference sequence). The CDR3 has 11 amino acids. The CDR3 sequence is CAWRGAGELFF. DNA for the CDR3: TGTGCCTGGAGAGGGGCCGGGGAGCTGTTTTTT.

The table lists this clone with a count of one. This specimen includes other DNA sequences encoding the same CDR3. CDR3 amino acids: CASRRTGNTEAFF. Written as DNA, the CDR3 is TGTGCCAGCAGAAGGACAGGGAACACTGAAGCTTTCTTT. The chain is built from TRBV28 and TRBJ1-1; 7 nucleotides agree with TRBD1. The CDR3 spans 13 residues. Germline V gene sequence: CDR1 MDHEN, CDR2 SYDVKM. After removal of 6 bases from V and 1 base from J, the junction contained 2 bases not matched to a gene.

The gene calls are TRBV28 and TRBJ2-5; D is perhaps TRBD2 (5 bases). With 7 bases removed from V and 5 bases from J, the gap between germline ends came to 17 bases. The CDR3 covers 14 residues. CDR1 is MDHEN and CDR2 is SYDVKM in the germline V gene. CDR3 in amino acids: CASTNRLTRETQYF. The CDR3 nucleotides are TGTGCCAGCACCAACAGACTAACCCGGGAGACCCAGTACTTC.

This clone was found once. The V gene is TRBV5-4, the J gene TRBJ2-1; TRBD1 agrees at 7 bases. This CDR3 is 14 amino acids long. V was pared by 4 bases and J by 4 bases, with 5 bases of the junction left unmatched. Germline V gives CDR1 SGHNT, CDR2 YYREEE (reference sequence). The CDR3 protein is CASSVVGQYNEQFF. CDR3 coding DNA: TGTGCCAGCAGCGTGGTGGGACAGTACAATGAGCAGTTCTTC.

The chain has TRBV2 and TRBJ1-2; D unresolved. Germline CDR1 and CDR2: SNHLY and FYNNEI. The CDR3 runs 12 residues. CDR3 amino acids: CATAGVGNGYTF. CDR3 DNA sequence: TGTGCTACCGCCGGGGTTGGGAATGGCTACACCTTC. The variable domain in full, with the rest retrieved from reference TRBV2 and TRBJ1-2, is EPEVTQTPSHQVTQMGQEVILRCVPISNHLYFYWYRQILGQKVEFLVSFYNNEISEKSEIFDDQFSVERPDGSNFTLKIRSTKLEDSAMYFCATAGVGNGYTFGSGTRLTVV.

The chain is built from TRBV19 and TRBJ1-2; TRBD1 might be the D (5 bases). This CDR3 comprises 13 residues. The V and J ends lost 4 bases and 6 bases respectively, with 12 bases between them. Germline values: CDR1 LNHDA, CDR2 SQIVND (reference sequence). CDR3 DNA sequence: TGTGCCAGTAGTAGGGGGATTACAAATGGCTACACCTTC. Amino acids: CASSRGITNGYTF.

CDR3 in amino acids: CASSTMGAENTEAFF. The CDR3 DNA reads as TGTGCCAGCTCAACGATGGGGGCAGAGAACACTGAAGCTTTCTTT. The rearrangement uses TRBV18 and TRBJ1-1, with D possibly matching TRBD1 (6 bases). Per the germline V gene, CDR1 is KGHSH and CDR2 is LQKENI. The length of the CDR3 is 15 residues. Trimming removed 5 bases from V and 1 base from J, with 14 bases in between. Full variable domain (remainder filled in from reference TRBV18 and TRBJ1-1): NAGVMQNPRHLVRRRGQEARLRCSPMKGHSHVYWYRQLPEEGLKFMVYLQKENIIDESGMPKERFSAEFPKEGPSILRIQQVVRGDSAAYFCASSTMGAENTEAFFGQGTRLTVV.

This chain joins TRBV27 and TRBJ2-7, with 10 bases fitting TRBD2. This CDR3 comprises 16 residues. Germline V gives CDR1 MNHEY, CDR2 SMNVEV (reference sequence). J gave up 4 bases and V 5 bases, and 11 bases lay outside the gene matches. CDR3 DNA sequence: TGTGCCAGCAGTCCCAGTCTAGCGGGAGCTTCATACGAGCAGTACTTC. The encoded protein is CASSPSLAGASYEQYF.

In DNA form, the CDR3 reads TGCGCCAGCAGCCGCCGCGGGGGAGGTAGCGGGAGGTATGAGCAGTTCTTC. Translation: CASSRRGGGSGRYEQFF. The chain is built from TRBV5-1 and TRBJ2-1; 10 positions agree with TRBD2. The CDR3 runs 17 residues. The trim removed 4 bases at V and 8 bases at J, leaving 15 bases unmatched. Germline V gene data show CDR1 as SGHRS and CDR2 as YFSETQ.

The table lists this clone with a count of one. This chain joins TRBV7-7 and TRBJ2-3; 11 bases align to TRBD2. This CDR3 region has 15 residues. Germline V gene lookup returns CDR1 SSHAT and CDR2 FNYEAQ (reference sequence). The V and J ends lost 1 base and 3 bases, in that order; junction bases with no gene match: 0. The CDR3 DNA reads TGTGCCAGCAGCTTAGGGACTAGCGGGACAGATACGCAGTATTTT. Translation gives CASSLGTSGTDTQYF. Using reference TRBV7-7 and TRBJ2-3 for the parts outside the CDR3, the full variable domain is GAGVSQSPRYKVTKRGQDVTLRCDPISSHATLYWYQQALGQGPEFLTYFNYEAQPDKSGLPSDRFSAERPEGSISTLTIQRTEQRDSAMYRCASSLGTSGTDTQYFGPGTRLTVL.

The chain uses TRBV7-6 and TRBJ2-1; the D gene is possibly TRBD2 (6 bases). Germline lookup yields CDR1 SGHVS and CDR2 FNYEAQ. Trimming removed 5 bases at V and 10 bases at J, with 21 bases between. This CDR3 comprises 15 residues. In nucleotides, the CDR3 is TGTGCCAGCAGCCTGACCATCGGAGGGGTATACGAGCAGTTCTTC. It encodes CASSLTIGGVYEQFF.

This sequence joins TRBV16 and TRBJ1-1; D uncertain. V lost 2 bases and J lost 3, with 7 bases in between. Germline loops: CDR1 KGHSY, CDR2 FQNENV. The CDR3 is 13 residues long. The DNA of the CDR3 is TGTGCCAGCAGCCAAAACGTGGACACTGAAGCTTTCTTT. As protein: CASSQNVDTEAFF.

V usage is TRBV5-5 and J usage is TRBJ1-6; TRBD1 agrees at 8 bases. V was pared by 2 bases and J by 7 bases, with 2 bases of the junction left unmatched. There are 14 residues in the CDR3. Germline V gene sequence: CDR1 SGHKS, CDR2 YYEKEE (reference sequence). Here the CDR3 DNA reads TGTGCCAGCAGCTTCGACAGGGGAAATTCACCCCTCCACTTT. Residues: CASSFDRGNSPLHF.

A single count supports this clone. This chain joins TRBV7-7 and TRBJ2-5, with 8 bases identical to TRBD2. Germline CDR1 reads SSHAT; CDR2 reads FNYEAQ (reference sequence). This CDR3 contains 15 residues. V shed 5 bases and J 5 bases; nucleotides not matched to a gene: 10. CDR3 loop: CASSMQTSGGETQYF. CDR3 nucleotides: TGTGCCAGCAGCATGCAGACCTCGGGAGGGGAGACCCAGTACTTC.

V is TRBV28 and J is TRBJ2-3; D unclear. The CDR3 runs 10 residues. The V and J ends lost 10 bases and 7 bases respectively, with 9 bases between them. Germline CDR1 MDHEN, CDR2 SYDVKM. The CDR3 spells CATYANTQYF. The CDR3 DNA reads as TGTGCCACCTACGCAAATACGCAGTATTTT. The variable domain in full, with the rest retrieved from reference TRBV28 and TRBJ2-3, is DVKVTQSSRYLVKRTGEKVFLECVQDMDHENMFWYRQDPGLGLRLIYFSYDVKMKEKGDIPEGYSVSREKKERFSLILESASTNQTSMYLCATYANTQYFGPGTRLTVL.

The rearrangement joins TRBV4-3 to TRBJ2-2, with 9 positions matching TRBD2. The CDR3 extends over 17 amino acids. In germline, CDR1 is LGHNA, CDR2 YSLEER. The J segment lost 6 bases and the V segment lost 0 bases, leaving 8 bases of the junction unmatched. CDR3 coding DNA: TGCGCCAGCAGCCAAGACGTCGGCCTAGCGGGATCCGGGGAGCTGTTTTTT. Its translation is CASSQDVGLAGSGELFF.

This clone appeared once. The V and J genes are TRBV6-1 and TRBJ2-3; 12 bases are shared with TRBD1. Trimming took 8 bases from V and 3 from J; bases not matched to a gene: 3. The CDR3 totals 14 residues. The germline CDR1 and CDR2 sequences are MNHNS and SASEGT. This chain's CDR3 is CASGDRGHTDTQYF. The CDR3 coding sequence is TGTGCCAGCGGGGACAGGGGGCATACAGATACGCAGTATTTT.

The chain uses TRBV5-4 and TRBJ2-5; D ambiguous. CDR1 and CDR2 (germline): SGHNT, YYREEE (reference sequence). The CDR3 totals 17 residues. The V end lost 0 bases, the J end lost 2 bases, and 17 bases lay between the germline ends. As DNA, the CDR3 is TGTGCCAGCAGCTTGGTAGCTGGCCCCGGAAGGCAAGAGACCCAGTACTTC. Encoded protein: CASSLVAGPGRQETQYF.

This chain links TRBV6-1 with TRBJ1-5; D is ambiguous. CDR1 and CDR2 from the germline V gene are MNHNS and SASEGT. The CDR3 runs to 16 residues. The germline V and J ends were trimmed by 0 bases and 4 bases, with 13 bases remaining between them. The CDR3 sequence: CASSEASDGRNQPQHF. CDR3 DNA: TGTGCCAGCAGTGAAGCGTCGGACGGAAGAAATCAGCCCCAGCATTTT.

The V call is TRBV2, the J call TRBJ2-1; D may correspond to TRBD1 or TRBD2 (5 bases each). Trimming shortened V by 6 bases and J by 4 bases, and 13 bases separated the two germline ends. The CDR3 is made up of 14 amino acids. The germline V gene encodes CDR1 SNHLY and CDR2 FYNNEI. The CDR3 sequence is CASRDLDRYNEQFF. The CDR3 region has the DNA TGTGCCAGCAGGGACTTAGACAGATACAATGAGCAGTTCTTC.

V and J are TRBV5-4 and TRBJ1-3; TRBD1 agrees at 7 bases. This CDR3 is built from 16 residues. Trimming removed 4 bases from V and 4 bases from J; junction bases left unmatched: 11. The germline V gene encodes CDR1 SGHNT and CDR2 YYREEE (reference sequence). The CDR3, as DNA: TGTGCCAGCAGCCCCCGGGAAGGGGGCCTCGGAAACACCATATATTTT. Its protein product is CASSPREGGLGNTIYF.

The chain uses TRBV5-5 and TRBJ1-1, with a tentative D call TRBD1 (5 bases). The CDR3 is 14 amino acids. Germline V gene lookup returns CDR1 SGHKS and CDR2 YYEKEE (reference sequence). Trimming stripped 0 bases from V and 2 bases from J, with 8 bases between. The CDR3 here is CASSLDRSNTEAFF. The CDR3 coding sequence is TGTGCCAGCAGCTTGGACAGGTCCAACACTGAAGCTTTCTTT.

CDR3 sequence: CASRTSGSSSGELFF. The CDR3 DNA reads as TGTGCCAGCAGGACTAGCGGGAGTTCGTCCGGGGAGCTGTTTTTT. The gene calls are TRBV6-6 and TRBJ2-2; TRBD2 matches 12 bases. The length of the CDR3 is 15 residues. Germline values: CDR1 MNHNY, CDR2 SVGAGI (reference sequence). V lost 6 bases and J lost 6; bases outside the gene matches: 5.

J is TRBJ1-1 and V is TRBV27, with D possibly matching TRBD1 (5 bases). V was trimmed by 0 bases and J by 5 bases, leaving 13 bases between them. CDR1 is MNHEY and CDR2 is SMNVEV in the germline V gene (reference sequence). The CDR3 has 15 amino acids. The CDR3 here is CASSLSGFQGTEAFF. The CDR3 nucleotides are TGTGCCAGCAGTTTATCGGGATTTCAGGGAACTGAAGCTTTCTTT.